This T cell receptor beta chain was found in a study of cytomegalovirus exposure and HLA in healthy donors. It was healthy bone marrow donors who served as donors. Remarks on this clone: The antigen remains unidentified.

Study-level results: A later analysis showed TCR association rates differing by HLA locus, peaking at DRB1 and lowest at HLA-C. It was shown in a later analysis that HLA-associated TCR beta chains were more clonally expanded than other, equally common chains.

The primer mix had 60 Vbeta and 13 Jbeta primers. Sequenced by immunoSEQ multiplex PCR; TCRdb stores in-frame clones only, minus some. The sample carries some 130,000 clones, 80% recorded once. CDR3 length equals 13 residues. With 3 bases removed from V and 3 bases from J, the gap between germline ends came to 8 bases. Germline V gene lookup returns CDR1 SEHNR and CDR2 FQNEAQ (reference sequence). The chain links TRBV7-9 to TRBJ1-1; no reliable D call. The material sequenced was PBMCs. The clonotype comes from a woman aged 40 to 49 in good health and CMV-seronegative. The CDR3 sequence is CASSFAYDTEAFF. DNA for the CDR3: TGTGCCAGCAGCTTCGCCTACGACACTGAAGCTTTCTTT.